This T cell receptor beta chain is from a study of blood T cell repertoires in COVID-19. Trimming took off 5 bases at V and 3 bases at J, with 14 bases between the two ends. CDR1 is SGHAT, CDR2 FQNNGV, per germline. The CDR3 contains 14 residues. Sequencing was performed with immunoSEQ multiplex PCR; in TCRdb, only in-frame clones are kept and a portion is missing. The data show a few hundred thousand clones, roughly 87% seen once. V usage is TRBV11-2 and J usage is TRBJ2-7, with D perhaps matching TRBD1 (6 bases). The sequencing sample was made of PBMCs or T cells enriched from blood (not recorded which). This TCR derives from a man aged 18 to 29 with acute COVID-19. The CDR3 sequence: CASSPTGFFYEQYF. The DNA of the CDR3 is TGTGCCAGCAGCCCGACAGGCTTCTTCTACGAGCAGTACTTC.